Presented here are 6 T cell receptor beta chains from one specimen sequenced in a study of CD8 T cells in Susac syndrome. Random hexamers primed reverse transcription of about 0.5 to 1 ug RNA. A single record per CDR3 protein comes from TCRdb applying MiXCR to the immunoSEQ multiplex PCR reads. The sample yields approximately 200,000 distinct CDR3 sequences, more than 90% seen once. The sample consisted of CD4+ T cells from PBMCs. The receptor set was obtained from a human donor with multiple sclerosis.

This clonotype was seen a single time. The chain joins TRBV5-1 to TRBJ2-3; D is ambiguous. The germline V and J ends were trimmed by 0 bases and 3 bases, with 8 bases remaining between them. Germline-derived CDR1 and CDR2 are SGHRS and YFSETQ. The CDR3 is made up of 14 amino acids. The CDR3 DNA reads as TGCGCCAGCAGCTTGGGCGGTACAACAGATACGCAGTATTTT. It codes for CASSLGGTTDTQYF.

The chain recombines TRBV3-1 with TRBJ2-1; 8 nucleotides match TRBD2. Losses at the gene ends were 1 base for V and 7 bases for J; bases not matched to a gene: 6. The CDR3 extends over 15 amino acids. Germline V gene data show CDR1 as LGHDT and CDR2 as YNNKEL (reference sequence). The DNA for the CDR3 is TGTGCCAGCAGCCAAGTAGCGGGAACCAAAAATGAGCAGTTCTTC. Residues: CASSQVAGTKNEQFF.

This chain uses TRBV2 with TRBJ2-2; 12 nucleotides line up with TRBD2. The CDR3 consists of 16 residues. Per the germline V gene, CDR1 is SNHLY and CDR2 is FYNNEI. The V gene end was trimmed by 6 bases and the J gene end by 1 base; junction bases not matched to a gene: 3. As DNA, the CDR3 is TGTGCCAGCAGCGAGACTAGCGGGGGGAACACCGGGGAGCTGTTTTTT. It is translated as CASSETSGGNTGELFF.

The genes are TRBV4-2 and TRBJ2-1; D is unresolved. Trimming stripped 0 bases from V and 10 bases from J, with 13 bases between. CDR1 and CDR2 (germline): LGHNA, YNFKEQ. The CDR3 contains 14 residues. The CDR3 nucleotides are TGTGCCAGCAGCCAAGACTTTGTATATGGGGAGCAGTTCTTC. Translated, it gives CASSQDFVYGEQFF.

This clonotype appeared a single time. V and J are TRBV6-5 and TRBJ2-3; weak D call: TRBD2 (5 bases). CDR3 length: 15 amino acids. Per the germline V gene, CDR1 is MNHEY and CDR2 is SVGAGI. The ends were cut back, 2 bases at V and 0 bases at J, with 9 bases in the middle. In DNA, the CDR3 is TGTGCCAGCAGTTACGGTAGGGAGAGCACAGATACGCAGTATTTT. It codes for CASSYGRESTDTQYF.

The J gene is TRBJ1-5, the V gene TRBV20-1; a possible D gene is TRBD1 (6 bases). Trimming took off 4 bases at V and 4 bases at J, with 8 bases between the two ends. Germline V gives CDR1 DFQATT, CDR2 SNEGSKA (reference sequence). The CDR3 extends over 12 amino acids. The CDR3 DNA reads TGCAGTGCTAAAGACAGGAATCAGCCCCAGCATTTT. Protein product: CSAKDRNQPQHF.